This T cell receptor (beta chain) was captured by sequencing in a study of shared clonotypes between healthy human individuals. Study-level background: In total, the donors were two women and three men aged 18 to 49. General study results and limits: Since donors were few, the genetic and exposure-history diversity represented was limited.

Deep level was the assay's run setting. Sorted subsets were amplified in replicate PCRs using approximately 0.2 ug DNA, approximately 30,000 T cell genomes. Assay used: immunoSEQ multiplex PCR; TCRdb lists only in-frame clones, some missing. The sample includes roughly 400,000 clones, 96% seen only once; the top ten take about 0.32%. With regard to this clone: The antigen is undetermined.

The CDR3 is 14 amino acids. Germline CDR1 reads LGHNT; CDR2 reads FRNRAP. V was pared by 6 bases and J by 5 bases, with 3 bases of the junction left unmatched. The gene calls are TRBV12-5 and TRBJ2-1; TRBD2 matches 11 bases. The clonotype was recovered from a man aged 25 to 40 in good health. The specimen sequenced was memory CD8+ T cells sorted from blood. Documented subset: CD45RO+ cells pooled with CCR7-negative TemRA cells. The CDR3: CASGPSGGNNEQFF. The CDR3, as DNA: TGTGCTAGTGGCCCTAGCGGGGGGAACAATGAGCAGTTCTTC.